A single sample gave rise to the 30 T cell receptor beta chains below, sequenced in a study of vaccination and CD4 T cells after COVID-19. Antigens of these TCRs are unknown. Time point indicated: late sampling 161 to 241 days after vaccination in three convalescent patients. Treatment noted: roughly 10-day PBMC culture with coronavirus spike peptide pools or control peptides (ViraFEST assay). Once obtained from cultured CD4+ T cells, the DNA was sequenced using the Oncomine TCR Beta short-read assay. One entry per CDR3 protein results from TCRdb running MiXCR on the PCR reads. The sample has 23,000 or so distinct CDR3 sequences, around 46% seen once. The specimen comprised CD4+ T cells from blood, cultured in vitro, sampled about 7 months after SARS-CoV-2 vaccination. These receptors all come from a human donor who had recovered from COVID-19.

This clonotype showed up just a few times. This chain connects TRBV7-8 to TRBJ2-3; TRBD2 agrees at 10 bases. Germline CDR1 is SGHVS and CDR2 is FQNEAQ. The length of the CDR3 is 15 residues. V gave up 6 bases and J gave up 4 bases; unmatched junction bases: 7. The CDR3 bases are TGTGCCAGCAGTCCTATCAGCGGGAGGGCAGATACGCAGTATTTT. As protein: CASSPISGRADTQYF.

J is TRBJ2-1 and V is TRBV24-1; D uncertain. This CDR3 comprises 15 residues. Germline CDR1 reads KGHDR; CDR2 reads SFDVKD. Between the trimmed V and J ends, which lost 2 bases and 5 bases, there was a span of 12 bases. The CDR3 nucleotides are TGTGCCACCAGTGATTCGTCGGACGGCCACAATGAGCAGTTCTTC. Amino acid sequence: CATSDSSDGHNEQFF.

This clonotype has only a few counts. The J gene is TRBJ2-1, the V gene TRBV7-9; perhaps D is TRBD1 or TRBD2 (5 bases each). The CDR3 runs to 16 residues. The ends were cut back, 8 bases at V and 0 bases at J, with 17 bases in the middle. The V gene's germline CDR1 is SEHNR and CDR2 FQNEAQ (reference sequence). The CDR3 sequence is CASPRGGTVSYNEQFF. The CDR3 coding sequence is TGTGCCAGCCCCCGGGGTGGGACGGTCTCCTACAATGAGCAGTTCTTC. Full variable domain (remainder filled in from reference TRBV7-9 and TRBJ2-1): DTGVSQNPRHKITKRGQNVTFRCDPISEHNRLYWYRQTLGQGPEFLTYFQNEAQLEKSRLLSDRFSAERPKGSFSTLEIQRTEQGDSAMYLCASPRGGTVSYNEQFFGPGTRLTVL.

The CDR3 DNA reads as TGTGCCAGTAGTATCGGTCTAGCGGGGAACACCGGGGAGCTGTTTTTT. It codes for CASSIGLAGNTGELFF. This chain joins TRBV19 and TRBJ2-2, with TRBD2 matching over 8 bases. The J segment lost 1 base and the V segment lost 3 bases, leaving 4 bases of the junction unmatched. Germline CDR1 LNHDA, CDR2 SQIVND (reference sequence). This CDR3 has 16 residues. The entire variable domain, with the rest obtained from reference TRBV19 and TRBJ2-2, is as follows: DGGITQSPKYLFRKEGQNVTLSCEQNLNHDAMYWYRQDPGQGLRLIYYSQIVNDFQKGDIAEGYSVSREKKESFPLTVTSAQKNPTAFYLCASSIGLAGNTGELFFGEGSRLTVL.

The chain has TRBV18 and TRBJ2-3; weak D call: TRBD2 (6 bases). CDR1 is KGHSH, CDR2 LQKENI, per germline. The CDR3 is 17 residues long. Between the trimmed V and J ends, which lost 1 base and 0 bases, there was a span of 14 bases. CDR3 nucleotides: TGTGCCAGCTCACCACTAGCGGATGTTACTAGCACAGATACGCAGTATTTT. Translated: CASSPLADVTSTDTQYF. Full variable domain (missing parts from reference TRBV18 and TRBJ2-3): NAGVMQNPRHLVRRRGQEARLRCSPMKGHSHVYWYRQLPEEGLKFMVYLQKENIIDESGMPKERFSAEFPKEGPSILRIQQVVRGDSAAYFCASSPLADVTSTDTQYFGPGTRLTVL.

Only a few counts were recorded for this clonotype. CDR3 in DNA: TGCAGTGCAGGATCCTCTTTCGGAGCAGATACGCAGTATTTT. Amino acid sequence: CSAGSSFGADTQYF. The chain uses TRBV20-1 and TRBJ2-3, with D unresolved. The V end lost 6 bases, the J end lost 4 bases, and 17 bases lay between the germline ends. Germline-derived CDR1 and CDR2 are DFQATT and SNEGSKA (reference sequence). The length of the CDR3 is 14 residues.

The V and J genes are TRBV20-1 and TRBJ2-3; 10 bases agree with TRBD2. This CDR3 spans 16 amino acids. V was pared by 2 bases and J by 2 bases, with 7 bases of the junction left unmatched. Germline V gene data show CDR1 as DFQATT and CDR2 as SNEGSKA (reference sequence). This chain's CDR3 is CSARNPGLANTDTQYF. DNA of the CDR3: TGCAGTGCTAGAAATCCGGGACTAGCGAACACAGATACGCAGTATTTT.

The chain couples TRBV6-2 or TRBV6-3 to TRBJ2-3; 7 nucleotides agree with TRBD1. There are 14 residues in the CDR3. Germline V gene sequence: CDR1 MNHEY, CDR2 SVGEGT. The V segment lost 6 bases and the J segment 6 bases; nucleotides outside the gene matches: 9. The CDR3: CASRRRQTGDTQYF. CDR3 nucleotides: TGTGCCAGCAGACGCCGTCAGACAGGGGATACGCAGTATTTT.

The chain joins TRBV4-1 to TRBJ2-1, with 7 bases aligning to TRBD2. Per germline, CDR1 MGHRA and CDR2 YSYEKL. Unmatched junction bases numbered 15, after V lost 5 bases and J lost 2 bases. CDR3 length: 18 residues. The DNA of the CDR3 is TGCGCCAGCAGCTCCACCCTCCATGGGAGGGCCGCCTACAATGAGCAGTTCTTC. Its protein product is CASSSTLHGRAAYNEQFF.

The V and J genes are TRBV28 and TRBJ2-7; 7 bases match TRBD1. CDR1 is MDHEN, CDR2 SYDVKM, per germline. The ends lost 5 bases at V and 3 bases at J; junction bases unmatched: 4. This CDR3 comprises 13 residues. CDR3 in DNA: TGTGCCAGCAGTCGGGACAGAAACTACGAGCAGTACTTC. It codes for CASSRDRNYEQYF.

This clonotype was counted a few times. The rearrangement joins TRBV15 to TRBJ2-1; 8 bases map to TRBD1. The CDR3 extends over 15 amino acids. Germline V gives CDR1 LNHNV, CDR2 YYDKDF (reference sequence). V dropped 4 bases and J dropped 6; count of bases not matched to a gene: 8. The CDR3 sequence is CATSIRRGPSNEQFF. Written as DNA, the CDR3 is TGTGCCACCAGCATCCGCAGGGGGCCGAGCAATGAGCAGTTCTTC. Using reference TRBV15 and TRBJ2-1 for the parts outside the CDR3, the full variable domain is DAMVIQNPRYQVTQFGKPVTLSCSQTLNHNVMYWYQQKSSQAPKLLFHYYDKDFNNEADTPDNFQSRRPNTSFCFLDIRSPGLGDTAMYLCATSIRRGPSNEQFFGPGTRLTVL.

The chain is built from TRBV5-1 and TRBJ2-1, with TRBD2 matching 9 bases. J lost 5 bases, V lost 4 bases, and 7 bases had no gene match. Looked up from germline, CDR1 is SGHRS and CDR2 is YFSETQ. The CDR3 has 15 residues. The DNA of the CDR3 is TGCGCCAGCAGCCCAGTAGCGGGAGCCAACAATGAGCAGTTCTTC. Translated: CASSPVAGANNEQFF.

V and J are TRBV28 and TRBJ1-2; TRBD1 matches at 8 bases. With V trimmed by 4 bases and J by 2 bases, 9 bases remained unmatched. In germline, CDR1 is MDHEN, CDR2 SYDVKM. This CDR3 is built from 16 residues. The CDR3 loop reads CASSSYPGGANYGYTF. DNA for the CDR3: TGTGCCAGCAGTTCCTACCCAGGGGGCGCGAACTATGGCTACACCTTC.

Note on this clonotype: This may arise from a read error, as a much more abundant clone is one base away. This chain joins TRBV7-6 and TRBJ2-7; D call uncertain. The CDR3 runs to 13 residues. Germline-derived CDR1 and CDR2 are SGHVS and FNYEAQ. Trimming left V 5 bases short and J 1 base short, with 9 bases between. Here the CDR3 reads CASSRDDSYEQYF. CDR3 nucleotide sequence: TGTGCCAGCAGCCGCGACGATTCCTACGAGCAGTACTTC.

The DNA for the CDR3 is TGTGCCAGCAGCCCATCAGGGGGTATTAGCTACACCTTC. Its protein product is CASSPSGGISYTF. The J gene is TRBJ1-2, the V gene TRBV7-9, with 7 bases that match TRBD1. V was clipped by 5 bases and J by 9 bases; unmatched bases: 9. Germline values: CDR1 SEHNR, CDR2 FQNEAQ (reference sequence). This CDR3 spans 13 amino acids.

The chain carries TRBV6-1 and TRBJ2-6, with D possibly being TRBD1 (6 bases). The CDR3 is made up of 16 amino acids. Trimming shortened V by 7 bases and J by 2 bases, and 15 bases separated the two germline ends. The germline V gene encodes CDR1 MNHNS and CDR2 SASEGT. The CDR3 spells CASTGTTTAGANVLTF. In nucleotides, the CDR3 is TGTGCCAGCACCGGGACAACGACAGCTGGGGCCAACGTCCTGACTTTC.

The chain is built from TRBV7-2 and TRBJ2-5; no clear D. Germline CDR1 and CDR2: SGHTA and FQGNSA. The CDR3 totals 12 residues. V was trimmed by 9 bases and J by 2 bases, leaving 10 bases between them. The CDR3 DNA sequence: TGTGCCAGTACACCGAATCAAGAGACCCAGTACTTC. It is translated as CASTPNQETQYF.

The chain uses TRBV28 and TRBJ2-6; the match to TRBD2 covers 8 bases. Looked up from germline, CDR1 is MDHEN and CDR2 is SYDVKM. J was trimmed by 0 bases and V by 5 bases; bases with no gene match: 9. This CDR3 spans 18 amino acids. CDR3 DNA sequence: TGTGCCAGCAGTCGTAGACTAGCGTCTAGCTCTGGGGCCAACGTCCTGACTTTC. Its protein is CASSRRLASSSGANVLTF.

This sequence joins TRBV6-1 and TRBJ1-1; D is unresolved. Trimming pared 6 bases from V and 11 bases from J, leaving 13 bases between. The CDR3 contains 11 residues. Per germline, CDR1 MNHNS and CDR2 SASEGT. The CDR3 DNA is TGTGCCAGCAGCTCCCGATCGACGGCTTTCTTT. It translates to CASSSRSTAFF.

The rearrangement joins TRBV28 to TRBJ1-5, with TRBD1 as a possible D gene (6 bases). From germline, CDR1 is MDHEN and CDR2 SYDVKM. The CDR3 is made up of 13 amino acids. V was shortened by 8 bases and J by 4 bases, with 12 bases between the two germline ends. CDR3 in DNA: TGTGCCAGCGGGGGACACGGTAATCAGCCCCAGCATTTT. Translated: CASGGHGNQPQHF.

The CDR3: CASSLARGTDTQYF. The CDR3 nucleotides read TGTGCCAGCAGCTTAGCTAGGGGCACAGATACGCAGTATTTT. This chain joins TRBV7-3 and TRBJ2-3, with D unresolved. Trimming removed 2 bases at V and 1 base at J, with 7 bases between. Germline CDR1 SGHTA, CDR2 FQGTGA. CDR3 size: 14 residues.

The chain joins TRBV6-5 to TRBJ2-6; D is uncertain. Between the trimmed V and J ends, which lost 2 bases and 0 bases, there was a span of 11 bases. This CDR3 spans 17 amino acids. Germline-derived CDR1 and CDR2 are MNHEY and SVGAGI. As DNA, the CDR3 is TGTGCCAGCAGTTACGGTGGTTCCTCCTCTGGGGCCAACGTCCTGACTTTC. Amino acid sequence: CASSYGGSSSGANVLTF.

This clonotype was detected a few times. The chain has TRBV7-9 and TRBJ1-6, with TRBD1 identical over 7 bases. With 5 bases clipped from V and 9 bases from J, the junction kept 10 bases outside the gene matches. The CDR3 loop spans 15 amino acids. Germline V gene sequence: CDR1 SEHNR, CDR2 FQNEAQ (reference sequence). The CDR3 loop reads CASSDPQGVSSPLHF. In nucleotides, the CDR3 is TGTGCCAGCAGCGACCCTCAGGGGGTGAGTTCACCCCTCCACTTT.

CDR3 sequence (DNA): TGTGCCAGCAGTGGAGGTGATACGCAGTATTTT. This encodes CASSGGDTQYF. The chain is built from TRBV25-1 and TRBJ2-3; D not resolved. The germline gives CDR1 MGHDK, CDR2 SYGVNS. Trimming pared 4 bases from V and 6 bases from J, leaving 5 bases between. This CDR3 has 11 amino acids.

This clonotype came up a few times. The J gene is TRBJ2-7, the V gene TRBV6-1, with TRBD1 matching over 9 bases. The germline CDR1 and CDR2 sequences are MNHNS and SASEGT. V dropped 6 bases and J dropped 3; count of bases not matched to a gene: 9. The CDR3 runs to 15 residues. The CDR3 here is CASSPRTGEYYEQYF. The DNA of the CDR3 is TGTGCCAGCAGCCCTCGGACAGGGGAATACTACGAGCAGTACTTC.

The chain employs TRBV7-9 and TRBJ2-7; 7 bases fit TRBD2. After removal of 1 base from V and 1 base from J, the junction contained 1 base not matched to a gene. Germline V lookup: CDR1 SEHNR, CDR2 FQNEAQ (reference sequence). The CDR3 length is 14 residues. CDR3: CASSLGTRSYEQYF. The CDR3 region has the DNA TGTGCCAGCAGCTTAGGGACTAGGTCCTACGAGCAGTACTTC.

In this sample, this clonotype turned up a few times. CDR3 loop: CASSLPLPGRGYTF. The DNA for the CDR3 is TGTGCCAGCAGTTTACCACTCCCGGGACGCGGCTACACCTTC. The chain recombines TRBV28 with TRBJ1-2, with a tentative D call TRBD1 (5 bases). V was shortened by 2 bases and J by 8 bases, with 15 bases between the two germline ends. The germline V gene has CDR1 MDHEN and CDR2 SYDVKM. CDR3 length equals 14 residues.

This clonotype was detected only a few times. The genes are TRBV7-3 and TRBJ2-1, with TRBD2 identical over 8 bases. CDR3 length: 15 residues. CDR1 and CDR2 (germline): SGHTA, FQGTGA. The J segment lost 8 bases and the V segment lost 1 base, leaving 7 bases of the junction unmatched. The CDR3 sequence: CASSLSRGGGDEQFF. CDR3 bases: TGTGCCAGCAGCTTAAGCCGGGGGGGCGGCGATGAGCAGTTCTTC.

The chain combines TRBV4-1 with TRBJ2-7, with 7 bases fitting TRBD1. V was pared by 2 bases and J by 3 bases, with 4 bases of the junction left unmatched. This CDR3 has 14 residues. The germline CDR1 and CDR2 sequences are MGHRA and YSYEKL. The CDR3 DNA reads TGCGCCAGCAGCCAAACAGGGGTTTACTACGAGCAGTACTTC. Protein sequence: CASSQTGVYYEQYF.

By sample share, this clonotype is medium-sized. The chain recombines TRBV15 with TRBJ2-7, with D possibly being TRBD2 (7 bases). V shed 1 base and J shed 9 bases, with 22 bases lying between them. Germline CDR1 LNHNV, CDR2 YYDKDF (reference sequence). This CDR3 comprises 16 residues. CDR3 sequence reads: CATSRGPWGGGDRQYF. The CDR3 region has the DNA TGTGCCACCAGCAGAGGACCATGGGGAGGGGGAGACAGGCAGTACTTC.